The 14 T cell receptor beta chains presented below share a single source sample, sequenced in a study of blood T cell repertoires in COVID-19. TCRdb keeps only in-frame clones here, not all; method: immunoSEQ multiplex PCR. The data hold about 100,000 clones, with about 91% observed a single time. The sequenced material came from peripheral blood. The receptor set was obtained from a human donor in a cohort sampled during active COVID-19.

The chain's CDR3 is CASSNRRGSYEQYF. CDR3 DNA sequence: TGTGCCAGCTCTAACAGGAGGGGTTCCTACGAGCAGTACTTC. The chain is built from TRBV6-5 and TRBJ2-7; D perhaps matches TRBD2 (6 bases). CDR3 length equals 14 residues. Germline V gives CDR1 MNHEY, CDR2 SVGAGI. V lost 8 bases, J lost 1 base, and 15 bases lay in between.

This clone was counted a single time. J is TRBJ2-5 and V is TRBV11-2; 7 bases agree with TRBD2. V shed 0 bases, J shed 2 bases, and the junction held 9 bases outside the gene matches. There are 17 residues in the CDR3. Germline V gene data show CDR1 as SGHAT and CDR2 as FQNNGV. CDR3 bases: TGTGCCAGCAGCTTAGATCTAGGAGGGAGGGGTCAAGAGACCCAGTACTTC. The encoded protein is CASSLDLGGRGQETQYF.

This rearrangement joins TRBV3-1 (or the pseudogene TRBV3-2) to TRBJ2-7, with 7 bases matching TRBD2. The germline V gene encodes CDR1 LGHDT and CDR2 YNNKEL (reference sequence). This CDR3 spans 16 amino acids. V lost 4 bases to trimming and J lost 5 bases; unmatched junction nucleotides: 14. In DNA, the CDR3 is TGTGCCAGCAGCCTCCCCCTGGTAGCGGGCTTAAACGAGCAGTACTTC. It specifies CASSLPLVAGLNEQYF.

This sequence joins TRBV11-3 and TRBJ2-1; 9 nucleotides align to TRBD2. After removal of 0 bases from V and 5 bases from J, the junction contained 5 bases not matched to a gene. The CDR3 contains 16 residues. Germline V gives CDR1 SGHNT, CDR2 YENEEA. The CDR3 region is CASSLESSGTHNEQFF. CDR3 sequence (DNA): TGTGCCAGCAGCTTAGAGTCTAGCGGGACCCACAATGAGCAGTTCTTC.

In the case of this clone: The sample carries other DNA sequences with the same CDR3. CDR3 DNA: TGTGCCAGCAGCTTAGCGCTGACAGGTTTTAATTCACCCCTCCACTTT. It yields the protein CASSLALTGFNSPLHF. The V call is TRBV7-2, the J call TRBJ1-6; possible D gene TRBD1, 6 bases. V lost 0 bases, J lost 6 bases, and 12 bases lay in between. CDR3 length: 16 amino acids. Germline V gene sequence: CDR1 SGHTA, CDR2 FQGNSA.

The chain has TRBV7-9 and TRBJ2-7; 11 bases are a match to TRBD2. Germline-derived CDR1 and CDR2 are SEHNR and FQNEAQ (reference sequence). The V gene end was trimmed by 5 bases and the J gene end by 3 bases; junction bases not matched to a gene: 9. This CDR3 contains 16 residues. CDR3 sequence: CASSPPTSGIRYEQYF. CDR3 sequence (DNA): TGTGCCAGCAGCCCCCCGACTAGCGGGATCCGCTACGAGCAGTACTTC. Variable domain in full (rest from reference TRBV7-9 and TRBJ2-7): DTGVSQNPRHKITKRGQNVTFRCDPISEHNRLYWYRQTLGQGPEFLTYFQNEAQLEKSRLLSDRFSAERPKGSFSTLEIQRTEQGDSAMYLCASSPPTSGIRYEQYFGPGTRLTVT.

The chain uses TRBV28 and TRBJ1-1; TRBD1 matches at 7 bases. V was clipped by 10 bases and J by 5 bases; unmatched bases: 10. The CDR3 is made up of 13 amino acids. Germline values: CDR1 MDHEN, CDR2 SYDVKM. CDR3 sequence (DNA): TGTGCCACCCGTACGACAGGGAGGACTGAAGCTTTCTTT. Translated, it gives CATRTTGRTEAFF.

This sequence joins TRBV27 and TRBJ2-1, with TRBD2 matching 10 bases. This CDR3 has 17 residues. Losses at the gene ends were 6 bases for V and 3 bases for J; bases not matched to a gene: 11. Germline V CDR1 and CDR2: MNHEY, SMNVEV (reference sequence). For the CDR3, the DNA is TGTGCCAGCAGGAGTACAGGACTAGCGGAGCGCTACAATGAGCAGTTCTTC. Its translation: CASRSTGLAERYNEQFF.

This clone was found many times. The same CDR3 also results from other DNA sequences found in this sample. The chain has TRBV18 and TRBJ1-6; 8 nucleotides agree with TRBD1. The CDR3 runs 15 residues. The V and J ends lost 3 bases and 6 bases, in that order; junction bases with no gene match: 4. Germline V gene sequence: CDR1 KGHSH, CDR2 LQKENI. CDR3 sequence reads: CASSPGTGRNSPLHF. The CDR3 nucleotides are TGTGCCAGCTCACCCGGGACAGGCCGTAATTCACCCCTCCACTTT.

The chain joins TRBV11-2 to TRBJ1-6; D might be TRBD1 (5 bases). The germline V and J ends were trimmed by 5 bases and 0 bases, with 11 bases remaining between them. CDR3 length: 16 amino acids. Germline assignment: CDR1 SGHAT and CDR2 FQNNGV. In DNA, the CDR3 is TGTGCCAGCAGCCTTGACAGTTCCTCCTATAATTCACCCCTCCACTTT. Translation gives CASSLDSSSYNSPLHF.

This CDR3 reads CAWIGGQGLNEQFF. In DNA form, the CDR3 reads TGTGCCTGGATTGGGGGACAGGGGTTGAATGAGCAGTTCTTC. This sequence joins TRBV30 and TRBJ2-1, with 10 nucleotides matching TRBD1. The CDR3 totals 14 residues. V gave up 4 bases and J gave up 7 bases; unmatched junction bases: 7. Germline assignment: CDR1 GTSNPN and CDR2 SVGIG (reference sequence).

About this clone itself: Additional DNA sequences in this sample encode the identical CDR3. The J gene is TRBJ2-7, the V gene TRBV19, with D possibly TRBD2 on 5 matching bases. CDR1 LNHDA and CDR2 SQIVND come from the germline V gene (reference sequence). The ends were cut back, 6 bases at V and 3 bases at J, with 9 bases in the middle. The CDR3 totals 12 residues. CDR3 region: CASSSGNYEQYF. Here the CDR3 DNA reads TGTGCCAGTAGCAGCGGAAACTACGAGCAGTACTTC.

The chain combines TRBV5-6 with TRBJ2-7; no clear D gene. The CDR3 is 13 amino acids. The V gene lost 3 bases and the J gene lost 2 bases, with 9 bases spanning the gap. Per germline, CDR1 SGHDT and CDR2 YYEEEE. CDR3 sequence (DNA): TGTGCCAGCAGCTATGCCAGCGCCTACGAGCAGTACTTC. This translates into CASSYASAYEQYF.

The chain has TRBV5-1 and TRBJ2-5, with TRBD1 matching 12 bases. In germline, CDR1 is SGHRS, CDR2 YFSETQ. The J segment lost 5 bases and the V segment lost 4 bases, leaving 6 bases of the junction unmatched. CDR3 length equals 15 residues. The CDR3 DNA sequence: TGCGCCAGCAGCGGGGGACAGGGGGCTCGGGAGACCCAGTACTTC. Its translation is CASSGGQGARETQYF.